These 16 T cell receptor beta chains share one sample of origin, sequenced in a study of blood T cell repertoires in COVID-19. TCRdb's copy holds only in-frame clones and misses some; the assay was immunoSEQ multiplex PCR. The table includes 120,000 to 150,000 clones, about 91% detected once. Input material: peripheral blood. These receptors were collected from a woman in her forties or fifties with acute or convalescent COVID-19.

The chain is built from TRBV20-1 and TRBJ1-3; TRBD1 is a possible D gene (5 bases). Germline CDR1 reads DFQATT; CDR2 reads SNEGSKA (reference sequence). The CDR3 runs 13 residues. Trimming removed 3 bases at V and 9 bases at J, with 15 bases between. CDR3 residues: CSASVPGFGTIYF. Written as DNA, the CDR3 is TGCAGTGCTAGTGTTCCAGGGTTCGGCACCATATATTTT.

The chain uses TRBV6-1 and TRBJ2-1, with a possible D match to TRBD1 (7 bases). Per the germline V gene, CDR1 is MNHNS and CDR2 is SASEGT. The CDR3 is 16 residues long. V was shortened by 4 bases and J by 3 bases, with 16 bases between the two germline ends. The CDR3 protein is CASSARQGGLYNEQFF. The CDR3 DNA reads as TGTGCCAGCAGTGCTCGACAGGGAGGCCTCTACAATGAGCAGTTCTTC.

The chain uses TRBV28 and TRBJ2-1, with D possibly matching TRBD2 (6 bases). Germline CDR1 and CDR2: MDHEN and SYDVKM. With 6 bases removed from V and 6 bases from J, the gap between germline ends came to 12 bases. The CDR3 length is 13 residues. The chain's CDR3 is CASSRGGRNEQFF. The CDR3 nucleotides read TGTGCCAGCAGCCGGGGAGGCCGCAATGAGCAGTTCTTC.

The chain recombines TRBV11-3 with TRBJ2-1; a weak D match, TRBD2 (5 bases). Per germline, CDR1 SGHNT and CDR2 YENEEA. The V gene lost 1 base and the J gene lost 0 bases, with 7 bases spanning the gap. CDR3 length: 15 amino acids. CDR3 protein: CASSLAAGSYNEQFF. In DNA form, the CDR3 reads TGTGCCAGCAGCTTAGCGGCGGGCTCCTACAATGAGCAGTTCTTC.

The V and J genes are TRBV3-1 (or the pseudogene TRBV3-2) and TRBJ1-6, with 9 bases matching TRBD1. Germline CDR1 and CDR2: LGHDT and YNNKEL (reference sequence). The V and J ends lost 4 bases and 8 bases, in that order; junction bases with no gene match: 15. CDR3 length: 18 amino acids. The CDR3 DNA reads TGTGCCAGCAGCCGCAATCCCTTCAGGACAGGGGTTTATTCACCCCTCCACTTT. Its protein is CASSRNPFRTGVYSPLHF.

The chain is built from TRBV10-3 and TRBJ1-4, with TRBD1 matching over 7 bases. The CDR3 runs 13 residues. CDR1 ENHRY and CDR2 SYGVKD come from the germline V gene. After removal of 6 bases from V and 5 bases from J, the junction contained 3 bases not matched to a gene. Here the CDR3 reads CAISTGVNEKLFF. As DNA, the CDR3 is TGTGCCATCAGCACAGGGGTGAATGAAAAACTGTTTTTT.

The rearrangement joins TRBV6-6 to TRBJ1-5; a weak D match, TRBD1 (5 bases). Trimming shortened V by 0 bases and J by 6 bases, and 12 bases separated the two germline ends. Germline V lookup: CDR1 MNHNY, CDR2 SVGAGI (reference sequence). This CDR3 is 15 amino acids long. The CDR3 loop reads CASSYSQGLSQPQHF. The CDR3 nucleotides are TGTGCCAGCAGTTACTCGCAGGGTTTGAGTCAGCCCCAGCATTTT.

CDR3 residues: CAWRRTGRTDTQYF. Written as DNA, the CDR3 is TGTGCCTGGAGGCGGACAGGACGCACAGATACGCAGTATTTT. The chain combines TRBV30 with TRBJ2-3, with TRBD1 identical over 7 bases. The CDR3 is 14 residues long. The germline CDR1 and CDR2 sequences are GTSNPN and SVGIG (reference sequence). The trim removed 3 bases at V and 1 base at J, leaving 4 bases unmatched.

The V call is TRBV10-1, the J call TRBJ2-5; TRBD2 is a possible D gene (5 bases). Trimming removed 2 bases from V and 4 bases from J, with 8 bases in between. The CDR3 contains 13 residues. Germline lookup yields CDR1 WNHNN and CDR2 SYGVQD (reference sequence). CDR3 region: CASSEERRETQYF. The CDR3 DNA is TGCGCCAGCAGTGAGGAGCGGAGAGAGACCCAGTACTTC.

The V call is TRBV25-1, the J call TRBJ1-1; a weak D match, TRBD1 (5 bases). This CDR3 is 15 amino acids long. V shed 7 bases and J shed 0 bases, with 15 bases lying between them. Germline V gene lookup returns CDR1 MGHDK and CDR2 SYGVNS. This CDR3 reads CASTPRGHLNTEAFF. In DNA form, the CDR3 reads TGTGCCAGCACCCCAAGGGGTCACCTGAACACTGAAGCTTTCTTT.

The rearrangement uses TRBV19 and TRBJ2-2, with a weak D call TRBD1 (5 bases). This CDR3 has 15 amino acids. From germline, CDR1 is LNHDA and CDR2 SQIVND (reference sequence). V was pared by 3 bases and J by 1 base, with 9 bases between. CDR3 in DNA: TGTGCCAGTAGTATCGCAGGGTTGAACACCGGGGAGCTGTTTTTT. Translation: CASSIAGLNTGELFF.

This chain uses TRBV29-1 with TRBJ2-3; 10 bases agree with TRBD1. The germline V gene has CDR1 SQVTM and CDR2 ANQGSEA. J was trimmed by 3 bases and V by 5 bases; bases with no gene match: 5. CDR3 length: 14 amino acids. The CDR3 region is CSVRDRGMTDTQYF. The CDR3 coding sequence is TGCAGCGTTCGGGACAGGGGCATGACAGATACGCAGTATTTT.

The chain couples TRBV6-5 to TRBJ1-5, with a possible D match to TRBD1 (6 bases). V was clipped by 2 bases and J by 6 bases, with 11 bases between them. Germline CDR1 and CDR2: MNHEY and SVGAGI. This CDR3 is built from 14 residues. CDR3 amino acids: CASSYGRGSQPQHF. CDR3 DNA sequence: TGTGCCAGCAGTTACGGCAGGGGCAGTCAGCCCCAGCATTTT.

The chain is built from TRBV11-3 and TRBJ2-2; 9 positions agree with TRBD1. Germline V gene lookup returns CDR1 SGHNT and CDR2 YENEEA. The CDR3 is made up of 16 amino acids. V was clipped by 5 bases and J by 9 bases; unmatched bases: 13. This CDR3 reads CASSLTGTGSPRELFF. DNA of the CDR3: TGTGCCAGCAGCCTGACCGGGACAGGGTCCCCCAGGGAGCTGTTTTTT.

This clone was seen a single time. This rearrangement joins TRBV5-3 to TRBJ1-2; 7 bases match TRBD1. TRBV5-3 is sorted into the ORF group, with uncertain function. There are 16 residues in the CDR3. The ends lost 2 bases at V and 3 bases at J; junction bases unmatched: 10. The chain's CDR3 is CARSFSPRDSYYGYTF. The CDR3 nucleotides read TGTGCCAGAAGCTTTTCTCCTAGGGACAGTTACTATGGCTACACCTTC.

DNA for the CDR3: TGTGCCAGCAGCTTACAGACAGACCTCTACGAGCAGTACTTC. It encodes CASSLQTDLYEQYF. The J gene is TRBJ2-7, the V gene TRBV7-2, with D perhaps matching TRBD1 (5 bases). The CDR3 spans 14 residues. CDR1 is SGHTA, CDR2 FQGNSA, per germline. The V and J ends lost 2 bases and 3 bases respectively, with 11 bases between them.